This entry lists 28 T cell receptor beta chains sequenced from one sample in a study of early T cells in non-severe SARS-CoV-2 infection. MiXCR, applied by TCRdb to the 5' RACE reads, yields one record per CDR3 protein. This table has 50,000 to 65,000 distinct CDR3 sequences, under 15% appearing once. The sequencing input was whole blood. The receptors here all came from an adult who was a healthcare worker with PCR-confirmed SARS-CoV-2 infection or an uninfected control (not recorded which).

This clonotype was recorded once. The chain joins TRBV19 to TRBJ2-5, with D possibly TRBD2 on 6 matching bases. CDR3 size: 22 residues. With 6 bases removed from V and 3 bases from J, the gap between germline ends came to 38 bases. Germline values: CDR1 LNHDA, CDR2 SQIVND (reference sequence). The CDR3 protein is CASSQASSSNFIGTVQEETQYF. DNA for the CDR3: TGTGCCAGTAGCCAGGCCAGTAGTAGTAACTTCATAGGGACTGTACAGGAAGAGACCCAGTACTTC.

The rearrangement joins TRBV7-9 to TRBJ1-1; 9 bases line up with TRBD1. CDR1 and CDR2 (germline): SEHNR, FQNEAQ (reference sequence). The V gene end was trimmed by 5 bases and the J gene end by 3 bases; junction bases not matched to a gene: 10. This CDR3 is 16 amino acids long. CDR3 residues: CASSPRLRDRDTEAFF. Here the CDR3 DNA reads TGTGCCAGCAGCCCGAGGCTCCGGGACAGGGACACTGAAGCTTTCTTT.

This clonotype appeared a few times. The gene calls are TRBV4-1 and TRBJ1-1; 8 nucleotides line up with TRBD1. Germline V gene data show CDR1 as MGHRA and CDR2 as YSYEKL. Trimming cost V 3 bases and J 4 bases; bases outside gene matches: 7. The CDR3 length is 15 residues. The CDR3 DNA reads TGCGCCAGCAGCCACTCATTTACAGGGGGCACTGAAGCTTTCTTT. Its protein is CASSHSFTGGTEAFF.

The V gene is TRBV4-3, the J gene TRBJ1-2; D might be TRBD1 (6 bases). Germline-derived CDR1 and CDR2 are LGHNA and YSLEER. V gave up 1 base and J gave up 5 bases, with 17 bases separating them. CDR3 length equals 16 residues. The CDR3 region is CASSQGLEGGGYGYTF. The CDR3 DNA sequence: TGCGCCAGCAGCCAAGGACTCGAGGGGGGCGGGTATGGCTACACCTTC.

This clonotype was recorded a few times. This chain uses TRBV30 with TRBJ1-1, with 8 bases lining up with TRBD1. The CDR3 spans 15 residues. J gave up 2 bases and V 1 base, and 6 bases lay outside the gene matches. Germline V lookup: CDR1 GTSNPN, CDR2 SVGIG (reference sequence). The CDR3 loop reads CAWSAWTGINTEAFF. In DNA form, the CDR3 reads TGTGCCTGGAGTGCGTGGACAGGGATAAACACTGAAGCTTTCTTT.

A few counts support this clonotype. This rearrangement joins TRBV6-5 to TRBJ1-4; 8 bases are shared with TRBD1. The V gene's germline CDR1 is MNHEY and CDR2 SVGAGI. This CDR3 contains 20 residues. Germline trimming cut 0 bases from V and 0 bases from J; bases unmatched to any gene: 12. CDR3 residues: CASSYSSIPTGVATNEKLFF. The CDR3 nucleotides are TGTGCCAGCAGTTACTCCTCGATCCCGACAGGGGTGGCAACTAATGAAAAACTGTTTTTT.

V and J are TRBV10-3 and TRBJ1-1, with D perhaps matching TRBD1 (6 bases). The germline V gene has CDR1 ENHRY and CDR2 SYGVKD. The CDR3 sequence is 13 residues long. Trimming pared 6 bases from V and 1 base from J, leaving 9 bases between. The CDR3 sequence: CAISKDRNTEAFF. DNA for the CDR3: TGTGCCATCAGCAAGGACAGGAACACTGAAGCTTTCTTT.

In its sample, this clonotype was seen many times. The V call is TRBV7-6, the J call TRBJ2-3; D is undetermined. CDR3 size: 15 residues. Germline V gene data show CDR1 as SGHVS and CDR2 as FNYEAQ. Trimming removed 0 bases from V and 4 bases from J, with 11 bases in between. CDR3 loop: CASSLAGFGADTQYF. The DNA for the CDR3 is TGTGCCAGCAGCTTAGCTGGGTTTGGAGCAGATACGCAGTATTTT.

This clonotype has at least ten counts. The chain combines TRBV7-9 with TRBJ2-1, with D perhaps matching TRBD1 (6 bases). Trimming left V 4 bases short and J 8 bases short, with 12 bases between. CDR1 is SEHNR, CDR2 FQNEAQ, per germline (reference sequence). The CDR3 sequence is 13 residues long. Here the CDR3 DNA reads TGTGCCAGCAGCTCCGGACCAGGGGATGAGCAGTTCTTC. Amino acid sequence: CASSSGPGDEQFF.

This clonotype showed up just a few times. The gene calls are TRBV19 and TRBJ1-3; D remains unclear. The CDR3 totals 14 residues. V was trimmed by 3 bases and J by 8 bases, leaving 14 bases between them. Germline assignment: CDR1 LNHDA and CDR2 SQIVND (reference sequence). CDR3 nucleotide sequence: TGTGCCAGTAGTATCGGACTGCCGGGATACACCATATATTTT. The encoded protein is CASSIGLPGYTIYF.

This clonotype was seen a handful of times. The chain combines TRBV7-3 with TRBJ2-3; possible D gene TRBD1, 5 bases. The CDR3 loop spans 14 amino acids. V was shortened by 3 bases and J by 6 bases, with 13 bases between the two germline ends. CDR1 is SGHTA and CDR2 is FQGTGA in the germline V gene. The CDR3 loop is CASSFQRAGDTQYF. The CDR3, as DNA: TGTGCCAGCAGCTTCCAGCGTGCAGGGGATACGCAGTATTTT. The complete variable domain, with remaining parts taken from reference TRBV7-3 and TRBJ2-3, reads GAGVSQTPSNKVTEKGKYVELRCDPISGHTALYWYRQSLGQGPEFLIYFQGTGAADDSGLPNDRFFAVRPEGSVSTLKIQRTERGDSAVYLCASSFQRAGDTQYFGPGTRLTVL.

The chain has TRBV6-2 or TRBV6-3 and TRBJ2-1, with D tentatively TRBD2 (7 bases). V lost 5 bases and J lost 5, with 25 bases in between. The CDR3 has 18 residues. CDR1 and CDR2 from the germline V gene are MNHEY and SVGEGT. CDR3: CASSHLGGAPSPDNEQFF. The CDR3 region has the DNA TGTGCCAGCAGTCATTTGGGGGGGGCCCCCAGCCCCGACAATGAGCAGTTCTTC.

The chain is built from TRBV30 and TRBJ2-2; 8 positions agree with TRBD1. The germline gives CDR1 GTSNPN, CDR2 SVGIG (reference sequence). The CDR3 runs 13 residues. V lost 1 base to trimming and J lost 7 bases; unmatched junction nucleotides: 2. CDR3 region: CAWSADRGGELFF. CDR3 sequence (DNA): TGTGCCTGGAGTGCAGACAGGGGCGGGGAGCTGTTTTTT.

This sequence joins TRBV14 and TRBJ1-1; TRBD1 might be the D (6 bases). The CDR3 is 12 residues long. Germline CDR1 SGHDN, CDR2 FVKESK. V gave up 4 bases and J gave up 9 bases, with 12 bases separating them. The CDR3 loop is CASSLQGGKAFF. CDR3 sequence (DNA): TGTGCCAGCAGCCTCCAAGGGGGGAAAGCTTTCTTT.

This clonotype was seen more than once but under ten times. CDR3 DNA sequence: TGTGCCAGCACAGGACAGGGGTCGTCCTACGAGCAGTACTTC. Protein: CASTGQGSSYEQYF. This chain connects TRBV19 to TRBJ2-7; 9 bases match TRBD1. The CDR3 is made up of 14 amino acids. Germline-derived CDR1 and CDR2 are LNHDA and SQIVND (reference sequence). The V gene end was trimmed by 9 bases and the J gene end by 1 base; junction bases not matched to a gene: 7.

This clonotype was seen a handful of times. V usage is TRBV9 and J usage is TRBJ2-1, with a possible D match to TRBD2 (5 bases). In germline, CDR1 is SGDLS, CDR2 YYNGEE. The CDR3 runs 15 residues. The V gene lost 4 bases and the J gene lost 2 bases, with 13 bases spanning the gap. The CDR3 DNA reads TGTGCCAGCAGCAAGGCGGGCCTGACCTACAATGAGCAGTTCTTC. Residues: CASSKAGLTYNEQFF.

This clonotype occurred a few times. The chain employs TRBV5-1 and TRBJ1-1, with D uncertain. The V and J ends lost 4 bases and 0 bases respectively, with 7 bases between them. Germline CDR1 is SGHRS and CDR2 is YFSETQ. The CDR3 extends over 13 amino acids. Written as DNA, the CDR3 is TGCGCCAGCAGCAGGGAGGTGAACACTGAAGCTTTCTTT. Its translation: CASSREVNTEAFF. Using reference TRBV5-1 and TRBJ1-1 for the parts outside the CDR3, the full variable domain is KAGVTQTPRYLIKTRGQQVTLSCSPISGHRSVSWYQQTPGQGLQFLFEYFSETQRNKGNFPGRFSGRQFSNSRSEMNVSTLELGDSALYLCASSREVNTEAFFGQGTRLTVV.

This clonotype came up many times. V is TRBV20-1 and J is TRBJ2-1; D may correspond to TRBD1 or TRBD2 (5 bases each). The CDR3 runs to 17 residues. Germline V CDR1 and CDR2: DFQATT, SNEGSKA (reference sequence). Trimming stripped 4 bases from V and 8 bases from J, with 27 bases between. The CDR3 DNA is TGCAGTGCTATCGGGGTCCGTTCGGGGCAGTTTCGGGATGAGCAGTTCTTC. Encoded protein: CSAIGVRSGQFRDEQFF.

This clonotype was observed a handful of times. The V gene is TRBV18, the J gene TRBJ2-6; D is perhaps TRBD1 (6 bases). The CDR3 extends over 22 amino acids. V lost 4 bases, J lost 1 base, and 29 bases lay in between. Germline V gene data show CDR1 as KGHSH and CDR2 as LQKENI. CDR3 in DNA: TGTGCCAGCTCACAGAACTACCTCCGGACAGAGTCGCCCTCATCTGGGGCCAACGTCCTGACTTTC. Encoded protein: CASSQNYLRTESPSSGANVLTF.

The V call is TRBV7-2, the J call TRBJ1-1, with 8 bases matching TRBD1. The ends lost 2 bases at V and 10 bases at J; junction bases unmatched: 12. Germline V gives CDR1 SGHTA, CDR2 FQGNSA. The CDR3 is 15 amino acids. CDR3 sequence: CASSLYATGVEGAFF. The CDR3 DNA follows: TGTGCCAGCAGCTTATACGCGACAGGGGTCGAGGGAGCTTTCTTT.

This clonotype was counted ten times or more. The genes are TRBV11-2 and TRBJ2-5, with D maybe TRBD2 (6 bases). The CDR3 runs to 14 residues. The germline V gene has CDR1 SGHAT and CDR2 FQNNGV. Trimming shortened V by 4 bases and J by 7 bases, and 16 bases separated the two germline ends. CDR3 DNA sequence: TGTGCCAGCAGCTCCCTAATCCTGGGGGGGACCCAGTACTTC. It encodes CASSSLILGGTQYF.

In its sample, this clonotype was seen a few times. V gene TRBV3-1 combines with J gene TRBJ2-1; D is unresolved. The CDR3 extends over 15 amino acids. V was shortened by 6 bases and J by 0 bases, with 12 bases between the two germline ends. Germline CDR1 reads LGHDT; CDR2 reads YNNKEL (reference sequence). As DNA, the CDR3 is TGTGCCAGCAGTCAGTATCAAAGCTCCTACAATGAGCAGTTCTTC. This gives the protein CASSQYQSSYNEQFF.

This clonotype was seen many times. J is TRBJ2-2 and V is TRBV15; a weak D match, TRBD2 (5 bases). Germline V lookup: CDR1 LNHNV, CDR2 YYDKDF (reference sequence). V was pared by 0 bases and J by 1 base, with 6 bases between. The CDR3 is made up of 15 amino acids. CDR3: CATSRDRGNTGELFF. For the CDR3, the DNA is TGTGCCACCAGCAGAGATCGGGGGAACACCGGGGAGCTGTTTTTT. The entire variable domain, with the rest obtained from reference TRBV15 and TRBJ2-2, is as follows: DAMVIQNPRYQVTQFGKPVTLSCSQTLNHNVMYWYQQKSSQAPKLLFHYYDKDFNNEADTPDNFQSRRPNTSFCFLDIRSPGLGDTAMYLCATSRDRGNTGELFFGEGSRLTVL.

V and J are TRBV6-5 and TRBJ1-5; 8 bases line up with TRBD1. The V gene's germline CDR1 is MNHEY and CDR2 SVGAGI. With V trimmed by 6 bases and J by 4 bases, 8 bases remained unmatched. The CDR3 loop spans 15 amino acids. The CDR3 nucleotides read TGTGCCAGCAGCCGTACCGGGACAGGTAATCAGCCCCAGCATTTT. Translation gives CASSRTGTGNQPQHF.

This clonotype appeared a few times. The V gene is TRBV10-3, the J gene TRBJ1-2; D is uncertain. Germline assignment: CDR1 ENHRY and CDR2 SYGVKD. This CDR3 region has 15 residues. Trimming left V 4 bases short and J 4 bases short, with 16 bases between. The CDR3 is CAISGGRESFYGYTF. For the CDR3, the DNA is TGTGCCATCAGTGGCGGGCGCGAATCATTCTATGGCTACACCTTC.

This chain connects TRBV29-1 to TRBJ2-7; the D is unclear. Trimming pared 4 bases from V and 1 base from J, leaving 8 bases between. This CDR3 has 12 amino acids. The germline V gene encodes CDR1 SQVTM and CDR2 ANQGSEA. CDR3 loop: CSVGAGSYEQYF. In nucleotides, the CDR3 is TGCAGCGTTGGGGCCGGTTCCTACGAGCAGTACTTC.

This clonotype was picked up a small number of times. The chain carries TRBV20-1 and TRBJ2-5; D is possibly TRBD2 (5 bases). The length of the CDR3 is 13 residues. The V end lost 3 bases, the J end lost 5 bases, and 13 bases lay between the germline ends. Germline V gene sequence: CDR1 DFQATT, CDR2 SNEGSKA (reference sequence). The CDR3 protein is CSARIALGETQYF. CDR3 DNA sequence: TGCAGTGCTAGGATAGCGCTAGGGGAGACCCAGTACTTC.

The rearrangement joins TRBV6-2 or TRBV6-3 to TRBJ2-7, with D uncertain. V lost 2 bases and J lost 4, with 12 bases in between. The CDR3 contains 14 residues. The germline CDR1 and CDR2 sequences are MNHEY and SVGEGT. CDR3 region: CASSYRPSRYEQYF. DNA for the CDR3: TGTGCCAGCAGTTACAGGCCAAGCCGATACGAGCAGTACTTC.